This T cell receptor beta chain was captured in a study of Tregs in tolerant kidney transplant recipients. Sequencing used immunoSEQ multiplex PCR; TCRdb keeps in-frame clones, though not all of them. This sample has some 250,000 clones, with about 80% found just once. Germline V gene lookup returns CDR1 SNHLY and CDR2 FYNNEI. The CDR3 is 14 amino acids. V dropped 2 bases and J dropped 1 base, with 8 bases sitting between them. The material sequenced was CD4+ T cells from blood. The rearrangement uses TRBV2 and TRBJ2-5; D is unresolved. This clonotype was obtained from a human donor in good health. CDR3 loop: CASSERQTQETQYF. For the CDR3, the DNA is TGTGCCAGCAGTGAACGGCAGACCCAAGAGACCCAGTACTTC.